Following are 20 T cell receptor beta chains from one sample sequenced in a study of blood T cell repertoires in COVID-19. The data were produced by immunoSEQ multiplex PCR, yet TCRdb's version contains in-frame clones alone and is incomplete. The data hold under 90,000 clones, with around 90% observed a single time. The sequenced sample was peripheral blood. These receptors were collected from a woman aged 50 to 60 with COVID-19, enrolled during active disease.

The chain links TRBV4-2 to TRBJ1-5; the match to TRBD1 covers 8 bases. CDR1 and CDR2 from the germline V gene are LGHNA and YNFKEQ. The CDR3 sequence is 16 residues long. V gave up 1 base and J gave up 2 bases; unmatched junction bases: 4. The CDR3 sequence: CASSQAPTGGNQPQHF. CDR3 nucleotides: TGTGCCAGCAGCCAAGCTCCGACAGGGGGCAATCAGCCCCAGCATTTT.

The rearrangement joins TRBV19 to TRBJ1-5; 8 bases map to TRBD1. The trim removed 4 bases at V and 3 bases at J, leaving 5 bases unmatched. The CDR3 is 15 amino acids. Germline lookup yields CDR1 LNHDA and CDR2 SQIVND (reference sequence). The CDR3 coding sequence is TGTGCCAGTAGTAGACAGGGGACCCTCAATCAGCCCCAGCATTTT. Translated, it gives CASSRQGTLNQPQHF.

This clone was detected only once. The rearrangement uses TRBV5-1 and TRBJ1-2; 7 bases line up with TRBD1. The CDR3 is made up of 15 amino acids. J gave up 8 bases and V 6 bases, and 16 bases lay outside the gene matches. Per the germline V gene, CDR1 is SGHRS and CDR2 is YFSETQ. CDR3 loop: CASTSVTGSSVGYTF. The CDR3 bases are TGCGCCAGCACCTCGGTGACAGGGAGTTCGGTCGGCTACACCTTC.

V is TRBV19 and J is TRBJ2-1; a possible D gene is TRBD2 (6 bases). V was cut by 8 bases and J by 6 bases, with 11 bases left in between. The CDR3 loop spans 12 amino acids. Germline assignment: CDR1 LNHDA and CDR2 SQIVND (reference sequence). CDR3 sequence (DNA): TGTGCCAGTTCGGGACTTTTCAATGAGCAGTTCTTC. This codes for CASSGLFNEQFF. The variable domain in full, completed from reference TRBV19 and TRBJ2-1, reads DGGITQSPKYLFRKEGQNVTLSCEQNLNHDAMYWYRQDPGQGLRLIYYSQIVNDFQKGDIAEGYSVSREKKESFPLTVTSAQKNPTAFYLCASSGLFNEQFFGPGTRLTVL.

The V and J genes are TRBV6-5 and TRBJ1-2, with TRBD1 matching over 9 bases. V shed 5 bases, J shed 5 bases, and the junction held 6 bases outside the gene matches. Per germline, CDR1 MNHEY and CDR2 SVGAGI. The CDR3 loop spans 14 amino acids. The CDR3, as DNA: TGTGCCAGCAGTAGAACCGGGACAGGGTATGGCTACACCTTC. Translated, it gives CASSRTGTGYGYTF.

The table lists this clone with a count of one. The J gene is TRBJ1-2, the V gene TRBV6-5; D call uncertain. V dropped 0 bases and J dropped 2 bases, with 10 bases sitting between them. In germline, CDR1 is MNHEY, CDR2 SVGAGI. The CDR3 runs 15 residues. CDR3 loop: CASSYSRSINYGYTF. The CDR3 DNA reads TGTGCCAGCAGTTACTCGAGGTCAATAAACTATGGCTACACCTTC.

The V call is TRBV7-9, the J call TRBJ2-3; no reliable D call. Germline loops: CDR1 SEHNR, CDR2 FQNEAQ (reference sequence). V was pared by 4 bases and J by 1 base, with 12 bases between. There are 15 residues in the CDR3. For the CDR3, the DNA is TGTGCCAGCAGCTCGAAGGTCGGGTGCACAGATACGCAGTATTTT. It encodes CASSSKVGCTDTQYF.

The genes are TRBV7-9 and TRBJ2-2; no firm D call. Trimming removed 5 bases at V and 4 bases at J, with 14 bases between. This CDR3 is built from 15 residues. CDR1 and CDR2 (germline): SEHNR, FQNEAQ (reference sequence). The CDR3 spells CASSLMTGPTGELFF. The DNA of the CDR3 is TGTGCCAGCAGCCTTATGACTGGTCCCACCGGGGAGCTGTTTTTT.

This chain uses TRBV29-1 with TRBJ2-5, with D tentatively TRBD1 (5 bases). The CDR3 spans 12 residues. V was cut by 6 bases and J by 1 base, with 9 bases left in between. CDR1 and CDR2 from the germline V gene are SQVTM and ANQGSEA. CDR3 coding DNA: TGCAGCGTGGGGCCGGGCCAAGAGACCCAGTACTTC. Translated: CSVGPGQETQYF.

Concerning this clone itself: One end of the junction is discordant with germline, which a read error may explain. This chain connects TRBV7-7 to TRBJ1-6; 12 positions agree with TRBD1. Germline assignment: CDR1 SSHAT and CDR2 FNYEAQ (reference sequence). This CDR3 comprises 18 residues. CDR3 sequence (DNA): TGTGCTAGCAGCTCCCTACCGGGACAGGGGGCCCATAATTCACCCCTCCACTTT. Its translation is CASSSLPGQGAHNSPLHF.

The J gene is TRBJ2-6, the V gene TRBV7-2; D possibly corresponds to TRBD1 (6 bases). Trimming stripped 4 bases from V and 3 bases from J, with 10 bases between. Germline assignment: CDR1 SGHTA and CDR2 FQGNSA. There are 15 residues in the CDR3. CDR3 bases: TGTGCCAGCAGCTCGCCAGGGGTTGGGGCCAACGTCCTGACTTTC. Its translation is CASSSPGVGANVLTF.

This chain uses TRBV29-1 with TRBJ2-7, with 9 nucleotides matching TRBD1. From germline, CDR1 is SQVTM and CDR2 ANQGSEA. The CDR3 is made up of 13 amino acids. Here the CDR3 DNA reads TGCAGAACAGGAACTGGGACAGGGTTACAGCAGTACTTC. Translating it yields CRTGTGTGLQQYF.

V and J are TRBV7-2 and TRBJ2-3; D gene ambiguous. The CDR3 sequence is 13 residues long. In germline, CDR1 is SGHTA, CDR2 FQGNSA. The germline V and J ends were trimmed by 2 bases and 6 bases, with 9 bases remaining between them. The CDR3 DNA reads TGTGCCAGCAGCTTACCAGTGCTTGATACGCAGTATTTT. It is translated as CASSLPVLDTQYF.

V usage is TRBV9 and J usage is TRBJ2-3, with no clear D. The CDR3 loop spans 14 amino acids. Trimming cost V 2 bases and J 6 bases, with 13 bases left between them. The germline CDR1 and CDR2 sequences are SGDLS and YYNGEE. CDR3 DNA sequence: TGTGCCAGCAGCGTTTTCGTTACCCAGGATACGCAGTATTTT. As protein: CASSVFVTQDTQYF. Full variable domain (remainder filled in from reference TRBV9 and TRBJ2-3): DSGVTQTPKHLITATGQRVTLRCSPRSGDLSVYWYQQSLDQGLQFLIQYYNGEERAKGNILERFSAQQFPDLHSELNLSSLELGDSALYFCASSVFVTQDTQYFGPGTRLTVL.

The rearrangement joins TRBV6-1 to TRBJ2-5; TRBD2 matches 11 bases. Germline CDR1 reads MNHNS; CDR2 reads SASEGT. The CDR3 has 16 amino acids. J was trimmed by 7 bases and V by 4 bases; bases with no gene match: 11. CDR3 DNA sequence: TGTGCCAGCAGTGCCGGGACTAGCGGATCTTGGGGGACCCAGTACTTC. Translation gives CASSAGTSGSWGTQYF.

The V call is TRBV7-9, the J call TRBJ2-4; possibly TRBD2 for D (5 bases). Trimming took 4 bases from V and 9 from J, leaving 10 bases between them. This CDR3 is 12 amino acids long. Germline CDR1 is SEHNR and CDR2 is FQNEAQ (reference sequence). The CDR3 DNA follows: TGTGCCAGCAGCTCCGGACTCGTCATTCAGTACTTC. Translated, it gives CASSSGLVIQYF.

J is TRBJ1-1 and V is TRBV4-2; TRBD1 might be the D (6 bases). Germline-derived CDR1 and CDR2 are LGHNA and YNFKEQ. The CDR3 sequence is 13 residues long. V lost 6 bases, J lost 6 bases, and 14 bases lay in between. CDR3 in amino acids: CASRQLGGSEAFF. The DNA of the CDR3 is TGTGCCAGCAGGCAGCTTGGGGGCTCTGAAGCTTTCTTT.

The rearrangement uses TRBV27 and TRBJ2-7; 10 bases align to TRBD2. The CDR3 length is 16 residues. The germline V gene has CDR1 MNHEY and CDR2 SMNVEV (reference sequence). V shed 0 bases and J 1 base; nucleotides not matched to a gene: 3. In nucleotides, the CDR3 is TGTGCCAGCAGTTTATCCCCTAGCGGGGGATCCTACGAGCAGTACTTC. Its protein product is CASSLSPSGGSYEQYF.

Only one count was recorded for this clone. Sequence at one end of the junction differs from germline and may be a read error. The chain employs TRBV11-2 and TRBJ2-4, with TRBD2 matching 7 bases. Germline V lookup: CDR1 SGHAT, CDR2 FQNNGV. The CDR3 consists of 14 residues. The CDR3 loop is CASSLDAGVNIQYF. In DNA, the CDR3 is TGTGCCAGCAGCCTAGATGCGGGAGTAAACATTCAGTACTTC.

This clone was seen only once. V usage is TRBV10-2 and J usage is TRBJ2-7; no reliable D call. Germline CDR1 reads WSHSY; CDR2 reads SAAADI. The CDR3 contains 14 residues. The germline V and J ends were trimmed by 0 bases and 6 bases, with 12 bases remaining between them. In nucleotides, the CDR3 is TGCGCCAGCAGTGAGTCGACTCCCTACGGCGAGCAGTACTTC. Its protein product is CASSESTPYGEQYF.